The clone carrying this T cell receptor beta chain has a handful of counts. The data belong to a study of T-cell memory formation after mild COVID-19. Study at large: In these data, TCR clusters were largely donor specific.

Germline assignment: CDR1 SNHLY and CDR2 FYNNEI. The CDR3 totals 14 residues. V shed 4 bases and J 4 bases; nucleotides not matched to a gene: 6. TCRdb analysed the 5' RACE reads with MiXCR anew, one entry per CDR3 protein. The sample shows hundreds of thousands of distinct CDR3 sequences, roughly 18% of them seen only once. Sample: PBMCs or a T cell subset sorted from them (not recorded which). The chain has TRBV2 and TRBJ1-2, with TRBD1 identical over 7 bases. The TCR was taken from an adult woman who had mild COVID-19 (a few samples of this study predate the infection). Cell type and time point are not known. DNA of the CDR3: TGTGCCAGCAGTGGTCAGGGGGAATCCTATGGCTACACCTTC. Amino acid sequence: CASSGQGESYGYTF.